This paragraph covers one T cell receptor (beta chain) sequence. CD3+CD4+ and CD3+CD8+ cells were FACS-sorted from thawed unstimulated PBMCs. The table came from immunoSEQ multiplex PCR; TCRdb's copy has only in-frame clones and leaves some out. The sample lists 50,000 to 60,000 clones, 70% seen once, with roughly 2.8% in the top ten. Germline V CDR1 and CDR2: MDHEN, SYDVKM. The V and J ends lost 1 base and 4 bases respectively, with 11 bases between them. The CDR3 sequence is 15 residues long. The record originates from a study of T cell clones after liver transplantation. Study information: In this trial, immunosuppression withdrawal was attempted within 2 years of liver transplant. Blood was drawn pre-transplant, before withdrawal, and after full or failed withdrawal. Without induction therapy, subjects received standard immunosuppression until 12-24 months post-transplant.

Sequencing was performed on CD4+ T cells from blood, taken at the roughly 15-month timepoint. This sequence originates from a human patient who received a liver transplant. Some T cells may possibly be graft donor cells. This chain links TRBV28 with TRBJ1-5; D not resolved. Here the CDR3 reads CASSLFARANQPQHF. The CDR3 DNA reads as TGTGCCAGCAGTTTATTTGCCCGGGCAAATCAGCCCCAGCATTTT.